This passage covers 12 T cell receptor beta chains from one sample sequenced in a study of CD8 T cells in ankylosing spondylitis. TCRdb redid the calling of the 5' RACE reads with MiXCR, one entry per CDR3 protein. The sample includes just over 150,000 distinct CDR3 sequences, 15% to 20% of them seen just once. The source material was blood, either unsorted or a sorted T cell fraction (not recorded which). These receptors were obtained from a male donor with ankylosing spondylitis or in good health (not recorded which).

This clonotype was seen repeatedly, ten times or more. CDR3 coding DNA: TGTGCCAGCAGCTCCTTAGTATACGAGCAGTACTTC. Protein: CASSSLVYEQYF. V is TRBV12-3 or TRBV12-4 and J is TRBJ2-7; no clear D. Trimming removed 6 bases from V and 4 bases from J, with 10 bases in between. This CDR3 comprises 12 residues.

This sequence joins TRBV12-3 or TRBV12-4 and TRBJ1-6; D is undetermined. Trimming pared 5 bases from V and 5 bases from J, leaving 13 bases between. This CDR3 has 15 amino acids. CDR3 residues: CASSPGGRDNSPLHF. DNA of the CDR3: TGTGCCAGCAGTCCAGGCGGGAGGGATAATTCACCCCTCCACTTT.

This clonotype was recorded at least ten times. The rearrangement uses TRBV20-1 and TRBJ2-1; D remains unclear. V gave up 1 base and J gave up 5 bases, with 12 bases separating them. The CDR3 has 14 residues. Germline loops: CDR1 DFQATT, CDR2 SNEGSKA (reference sequence). CDR3 in amino acids: CSARGLGRDNEQFF. CDR3 nucleotide sequence: TGCAGTGCTAGAGGCCTGGGAAGGGACAATGAGCAGTTCTTC.

The chain couples TRBV7-6 to TRBJ2-3; 7 nucleotides align to TRBD2. With V trimmed by 6 bases and J by 4 bases, 13 bases remained unmatched. Per germline, CDR1 SGHVS and CDR2 FNYEAQ. The CDR3 consists of 16 residues. This CDR3 is CASSFQGGRGADTQYF. Written as DNA, the CDR3 is TGTGCCAGCAGTTTTCAAGGCGGGAGAGGTGCAGATACGCAGTATTTT.

This clonotype was seen ten or more times. V gene TRBV5-1 combines with J gene TRBJ2-3, with 10 bases aligning to TRBD2. The CDR3 totals 15 residues. Germline CDR1 SGHRS, CDR2 YFSETQ. V lost 5 bases and J lost 3; bases outside the gene matches: 6. The CDR3 nucleotides read TGCGCCAGCAGTTTTAGCGGGAGGTCGACAGATACGCAGTATTTT. It encodes CASSFSGRSTDTQYF.

This clonotype was recorded at least ten times. The chain employs TRBV6-1 and TRBJ2-1; TRBD1 matches 7 bases. This CDR3 contains 12 residues. The V gene end was trimmed by 2 bases and the J gene end by 14 bases; junction bases not matched to a gene: 6. The germline gives CDR1 MNHNS, CDR2 SASEGT. The chain's CDR3 is CASSELSQGEFF. The DNA of the CDR3 is TGTGCCAGCAGTGAACTAAGCCAGGGGGAGTTCTTC.

The V call is TRBV20-1, the J call TRBJ2-7, with 8 positions matching TRBD2. J gave up 5 bases and V 1 base, and 13 bases lay outside the gene matches. Per the germline V gene, CDR1 is DFQATT and CDR2 is SNEGSKA (reference sequence). The CDR3 length is 16 residues. Here the CDR3 DNA reads TGCAGTGCTAGAGCTACAGGCGGGAGGTTGCAGAACGAGCAGTACTTC. This translates into CSARATGGRLQNEQYF.

This clonotype was recorded many times. The chain recombines TRBV5-1 with TRBJ2-3; possibly TRBD2 for D (6 bases). This CDR3 comprises 16 residues. The germline V gene encodes CDR1 SGHRS and CDR2 YFSETQ. V lost 0 bases to trimming and J lost 2 bases, with 13 bases between them. CDR3 loop: CASSLDGGTATDTQYF. CDR3 coding DNA: TGCGCCAGCAGCTTGGATGGCGGGACCGCCACAGATACGCAGTATTTT.

The chain uses TRBV4-1 and TRBJ2-5; 7 bases are a match to TRBD1. The junction had 4 bases not matched to a gene; V was cut back by 1 base and J by 5 bases. From germline, CDR1 is MGHRA and CDR2 YSYEKL. This CDR3 has 14 residues. CDR3 DNA: TGCGCCAGCAGCCAAGGACAGGGATCGGAGACCCAGTACTTC. Translated: CASSQGQGSETQYF.

This clonotype was found a few times. CDR3 loop: CASRTGRDEKLFF. The CDR3 DNA reads as TGTGCCTCTCGGACAGGGAGGGATGAAAAACTGTTTTTT. The V and J genes are TRBV30 and TRBJ1-4; 8 bases map to TRBD1. Trimming took 7 bases from V and 6 from J; bases not matched to a gene: 7. This CDR3 has 13 amino acids. The germline V gene encodes CDR1 GTSNPN and CDR2 SVGIG (reference sequence).

This clonotype has a count of ten or more. V gene TRBV28 combines with J gene TRBJ2-7; 8 nucleotides match TRBD1. The CDR3 loop spans 15 amino acids. The junction had 5 bases not matched to a gene; V was cut back by 2 bases and J by 2 bases. CDR1 is MDHEN and CDR2 is SYDVKM in the germline V gene. The CDR3 DNA reads TGTGCCAGCAGTTTAGACAGGGGATTTACCTACGAGCAGTACTTC. It yields the protein CASSLDRGFTYEQYF.

This clonotype was seen repeatedly, ten times or more. The J gene is TRBJ2-1, the V gene TRBV20-1; 14 bases map to TRBD2. Trimming took 3 bases from V and 6 from J; bases not matched to a gene: 1. CDR1 and CDR2 from the germline V gene are DFQATT and SNEGSKA (reference sequence). The CDR3 is made up of 14 amino acids. CDR3 in DNA: TGCAGTGCTAGGGGGACTAGCGGGAGCAATGAGCAGTTCTTC. It yields the protein CSARGTSGSNEQFF.